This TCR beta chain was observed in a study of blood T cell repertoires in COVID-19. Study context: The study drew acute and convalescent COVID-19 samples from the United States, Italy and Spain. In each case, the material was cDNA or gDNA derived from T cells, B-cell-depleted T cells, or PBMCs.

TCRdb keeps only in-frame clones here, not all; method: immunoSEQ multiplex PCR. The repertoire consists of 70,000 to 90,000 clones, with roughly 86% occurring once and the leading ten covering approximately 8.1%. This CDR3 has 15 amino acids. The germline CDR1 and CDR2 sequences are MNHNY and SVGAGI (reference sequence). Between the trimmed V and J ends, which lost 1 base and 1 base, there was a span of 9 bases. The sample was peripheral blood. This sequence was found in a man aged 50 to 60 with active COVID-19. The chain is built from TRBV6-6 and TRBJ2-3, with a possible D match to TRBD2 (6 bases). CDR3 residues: CASSYFPGGTDTQYF. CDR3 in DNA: TGTGCCAGCAGTTACTTTCCGGGGGGCACAGATACGCAGTATTTT.